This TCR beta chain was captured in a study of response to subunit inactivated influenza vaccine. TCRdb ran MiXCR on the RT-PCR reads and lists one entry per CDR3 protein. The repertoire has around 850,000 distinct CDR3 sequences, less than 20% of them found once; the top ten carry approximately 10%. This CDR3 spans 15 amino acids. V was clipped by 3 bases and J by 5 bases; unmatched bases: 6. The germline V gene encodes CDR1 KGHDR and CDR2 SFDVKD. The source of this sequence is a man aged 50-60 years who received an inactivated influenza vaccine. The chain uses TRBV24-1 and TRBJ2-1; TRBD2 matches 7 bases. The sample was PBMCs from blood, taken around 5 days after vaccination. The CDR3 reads CATSDVRGRDNEQFF. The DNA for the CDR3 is TGTGCCACCAGTGATGTGCGAGGGAGGGACAATGAGCAGTTCTTC.